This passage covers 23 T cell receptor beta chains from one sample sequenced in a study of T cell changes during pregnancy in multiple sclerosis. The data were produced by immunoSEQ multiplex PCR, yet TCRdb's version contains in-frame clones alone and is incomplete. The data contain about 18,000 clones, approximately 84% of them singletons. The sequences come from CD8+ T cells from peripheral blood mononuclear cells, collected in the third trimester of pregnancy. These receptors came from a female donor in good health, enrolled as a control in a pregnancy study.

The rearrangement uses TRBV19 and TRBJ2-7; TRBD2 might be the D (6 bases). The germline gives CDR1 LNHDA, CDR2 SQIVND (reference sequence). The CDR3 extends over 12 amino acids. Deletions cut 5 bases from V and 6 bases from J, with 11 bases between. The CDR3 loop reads CASSLGGSEQYF. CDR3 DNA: TGTGCCAGTAGTTTAGGAGGGAGCGAGCAGTACTTC.

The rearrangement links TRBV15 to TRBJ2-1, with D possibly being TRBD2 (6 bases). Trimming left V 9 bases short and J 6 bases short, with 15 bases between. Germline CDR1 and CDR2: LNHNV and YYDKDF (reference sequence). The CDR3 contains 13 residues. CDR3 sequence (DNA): TGTGCCACTACCATAATGGGACTCAATGAGCAGTTCTTC. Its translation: CATTIMGLNEQFF.

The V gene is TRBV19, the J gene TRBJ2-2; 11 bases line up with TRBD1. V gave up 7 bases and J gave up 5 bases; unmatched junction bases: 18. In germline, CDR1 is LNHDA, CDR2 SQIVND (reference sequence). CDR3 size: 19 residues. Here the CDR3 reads CASTLFTISDRGQTGELFF. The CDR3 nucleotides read TGTGCCAGTACCCTTTTTACGATTTCGGACAGGGGGCAGACCGGGGAGCTGTTTTTT. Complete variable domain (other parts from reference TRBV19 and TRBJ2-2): DGGITQSPKYLFRKEGQNVTLSCEQNLNHDAMYWYRQDPGQGLRLIYYSQIVNDFQKGDIAEGYSVSREKKESFPLTVTSAQKNPTAFYLCASTLFTISDRGQTGELFFGEGSRLTVL.

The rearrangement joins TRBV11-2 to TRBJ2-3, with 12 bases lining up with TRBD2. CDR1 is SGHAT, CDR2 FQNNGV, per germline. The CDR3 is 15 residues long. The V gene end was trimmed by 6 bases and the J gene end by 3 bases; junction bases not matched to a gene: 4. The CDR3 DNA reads TGTGCCAGCAGAGATGGACTAGCGGGAACAGATACGCAGTATTTT. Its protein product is CASRDGLAGTDTQYF.

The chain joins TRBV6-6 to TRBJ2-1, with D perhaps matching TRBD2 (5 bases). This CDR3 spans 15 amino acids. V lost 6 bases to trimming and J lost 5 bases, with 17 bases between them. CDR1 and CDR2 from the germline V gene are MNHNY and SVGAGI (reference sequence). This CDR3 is CASSAPGVGDNEQFF. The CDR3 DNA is TGTGCCAGCAGCGCCCCCGGGGTCGGGGACAATGAGCAGTTCTTC.

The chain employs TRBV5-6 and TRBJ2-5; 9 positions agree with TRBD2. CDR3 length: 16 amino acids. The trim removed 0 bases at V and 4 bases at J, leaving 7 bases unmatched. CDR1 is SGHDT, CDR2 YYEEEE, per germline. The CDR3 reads CASSLGAGGLRETQYF. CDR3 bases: TGTGCCAGCAGCTTGGGGGCGGGGGGGCTGAGAGAGACCCAGTACTTC.

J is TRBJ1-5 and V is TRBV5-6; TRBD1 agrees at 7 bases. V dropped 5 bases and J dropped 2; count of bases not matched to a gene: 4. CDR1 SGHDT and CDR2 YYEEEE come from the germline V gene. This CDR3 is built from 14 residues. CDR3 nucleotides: TGTGCCAGCAGTTTAGACAGGGGCAATCAGCCCCAGCATTTT. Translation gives CASSLDRGNQPQHF. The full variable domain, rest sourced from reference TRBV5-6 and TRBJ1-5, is DAGVTQSPTHLIKTRGQQVTLRCSPKSGHDTVSWYQQALGQGPQFIFQYYEEEERQRGNFPDRFSGHQFPNYSSELNVNALLLGDSALYLCASSLDRGNQPQHFGDGTRLSIL.

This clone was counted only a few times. CDR3: CASRSGFGTDTQYF. The CDR3 DNA reads TGTGCCAGCCGGTCAGGATTCGGCACAGATACGCAGTATTTT. The chain uses TRBV9 and TRBJ2-3; D gene uncertain. The CDR3 is 14 amino acids. The V end lost 7 bases, the J end lost 1 base, and 13 bases lay between the germline ends. The V gene's germline CDR1 is SGDLS and CDR2 YYNGEE. The full variable domain, rest sourced from reference TRBV9 and TRBJ2-3, is DSGVTQTPKHLITATGQRVTLRCSPRSGDLSVYWYQQSLDQGLQFLIQYYNGEERAKGNILERFSAQQFPDLHSELNLSSLELGDSALYFCASRSGFGTDTQYFGPGTRLTVL.

The CDR3 spells CASSEDRGLYIYTF. CDR3 sequence (DNA): TGTGCCAGCAGCGAGGACAGGGGGCTTTATATCTACACCTTC. The chain uses TRBV5-4 and TRBJ1-2; 11 bases map to TRBD1. J lost 10 bases, V lost 4 bases, and 9 bases had no gene match. The CDR3 has 14 residues. Germline V CDR1 and CDR2: SGHNT, YYREEE (reference sequence).

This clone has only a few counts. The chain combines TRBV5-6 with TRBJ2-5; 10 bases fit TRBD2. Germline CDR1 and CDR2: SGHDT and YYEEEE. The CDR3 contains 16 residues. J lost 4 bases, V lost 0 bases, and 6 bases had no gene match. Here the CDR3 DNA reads TGTGCCAGCAGCTTGGCCCCAGCGGGGGGGCGAGAGACCCAGTACTTC. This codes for CASSLAPAGGRETQYF.

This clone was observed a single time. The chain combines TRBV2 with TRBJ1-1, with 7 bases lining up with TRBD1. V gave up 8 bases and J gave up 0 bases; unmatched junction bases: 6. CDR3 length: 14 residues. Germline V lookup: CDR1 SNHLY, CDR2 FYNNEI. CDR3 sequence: CASLSGQLNTEAFF. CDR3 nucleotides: TGTGCCAGCTTGTCGGGACAGCTGAACACTGAAGCTTTCTTT. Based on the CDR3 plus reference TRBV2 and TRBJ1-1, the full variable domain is EPEVTQTPSHQVTQMGQEVILRCVPISNHLYFYWYRQILGQKVEFLVSFYNNEISEKSEIFDDQFSVERPDGSNFTLKIRSTKLEDSAMYFCASLSGQLNTEAFFGQGTRLTVV.

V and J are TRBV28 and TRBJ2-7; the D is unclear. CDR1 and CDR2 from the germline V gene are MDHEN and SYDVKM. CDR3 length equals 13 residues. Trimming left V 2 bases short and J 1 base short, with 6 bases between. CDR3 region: CASSLGTSYEQYF. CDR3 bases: TGTGCCAGCAGTTTAGGCACGTCCTACGAGCAGTACTTC. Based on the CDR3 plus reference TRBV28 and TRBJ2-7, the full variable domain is DVKVTQSSRYLVKRTGEKVFLECVQDMDHENMFWYRQDPGLGLRLIYFSYDVKMKEKGDIPEGYSVSREKKERFSLILESASTNQTSMYLCASSLGTSYEQYFGPGTRLTVT.

This CDR3 is CASSRGLAGSSTGELFF. As DNA, the CDR3 is TGTGCCAGCAGCCGCGGACTAGCGGGATCTAGCACCGGGGAGCTGTTTTTT. This chain connects TRBV7-2 to TRBJ2-2; TRBD2 matches at 12 bases. V shed 5 bases and J 4 bases; nucleotides not matched to a gene: 8. CDR1 SGHTA and CDR2 FQGNSA come from the germline V gene. The CDR3 is 17 residues long.

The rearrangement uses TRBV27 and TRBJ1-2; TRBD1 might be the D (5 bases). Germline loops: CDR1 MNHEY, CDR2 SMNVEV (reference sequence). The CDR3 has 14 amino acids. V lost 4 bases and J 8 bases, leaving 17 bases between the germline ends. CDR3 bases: TGTGCCAGCAGTTCAGCAGGGTTCGTGCCAGGCTACACCTTC. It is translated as CASSSAGFVPGYTF.

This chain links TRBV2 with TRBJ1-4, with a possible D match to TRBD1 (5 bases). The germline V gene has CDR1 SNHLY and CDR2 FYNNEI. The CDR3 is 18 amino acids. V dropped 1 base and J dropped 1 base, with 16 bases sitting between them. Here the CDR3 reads CASSEGPGGGQTNEKLFF. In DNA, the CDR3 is TGTGCCAGCAGTGAAGGACCGGGGGGTGGACAAACTAATGAAAAACTGTTTTTT.

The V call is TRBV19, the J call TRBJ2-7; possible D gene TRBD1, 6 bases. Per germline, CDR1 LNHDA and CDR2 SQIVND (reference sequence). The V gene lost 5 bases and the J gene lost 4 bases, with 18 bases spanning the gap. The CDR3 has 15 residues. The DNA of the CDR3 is TGTGCCAGTAGTCCAGGTCTAGGGGGTGATTACGAGCAGTACTTC. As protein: CASSPGLGGDYEQYF.

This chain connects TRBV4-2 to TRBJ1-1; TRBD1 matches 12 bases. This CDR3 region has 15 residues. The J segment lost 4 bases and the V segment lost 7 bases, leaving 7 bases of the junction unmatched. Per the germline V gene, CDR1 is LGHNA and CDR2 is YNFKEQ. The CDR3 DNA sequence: TGTGCCAGCAACCCGGGACAGGGGGCGATCACTGAAGCTTTCTTT. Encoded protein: CASNPGQGAITEAFF.

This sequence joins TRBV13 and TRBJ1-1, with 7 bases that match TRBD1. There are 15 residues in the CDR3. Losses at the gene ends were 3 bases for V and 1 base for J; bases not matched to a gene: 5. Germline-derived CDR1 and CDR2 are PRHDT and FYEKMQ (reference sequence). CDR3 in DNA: TGTGCCAGCAGCTTTGGGGACAGCGCGAACACTGAAGCTTTCTTT. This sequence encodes CASSFGDSANTEAFF.

The CDR3 region is CASSLRRGEEQYF. In nucleotides, the CDR3 is TGCGCCAGCAGCTTGAGGAGGGGAGAGGAGCAGTACTTC. V is TRBV5-1 and J is TRBJ2-7, with D maybe TRBD2 (6 bases). The V end lost 1 base, the J end lost 7 bases, and 12 bases lay between the germline ends. The CDR3 runs to 13 residues. From germline, CDR1 is SGHRS and CDR2 YFSETQ.

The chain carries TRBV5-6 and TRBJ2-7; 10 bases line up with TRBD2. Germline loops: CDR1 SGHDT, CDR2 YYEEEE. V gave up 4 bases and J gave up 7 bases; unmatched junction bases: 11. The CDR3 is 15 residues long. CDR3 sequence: CASSLGTSAGEEQYF. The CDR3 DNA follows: TGTGCCAGCAGCCTTGGGACTAGCGCGGGGGAAGAGCAGTACTTC.

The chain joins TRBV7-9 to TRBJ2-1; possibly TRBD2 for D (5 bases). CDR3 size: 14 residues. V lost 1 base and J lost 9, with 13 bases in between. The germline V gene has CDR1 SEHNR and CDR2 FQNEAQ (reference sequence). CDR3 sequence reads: CASSLVKGRGEQFF. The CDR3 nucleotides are TGTGCCAGCAGCTTAGTGAAGGGCCGGGGTGAGCAGTTCTTC.

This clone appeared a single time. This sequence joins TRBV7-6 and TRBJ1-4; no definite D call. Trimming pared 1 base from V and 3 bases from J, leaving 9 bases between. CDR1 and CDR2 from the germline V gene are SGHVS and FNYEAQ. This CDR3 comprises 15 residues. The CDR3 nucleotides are TGTGCCAGCAGCTTAGGAAAGAGATCTAATGAAAAACTGTTTTTT. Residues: CASSLGKRSNEKLFF.

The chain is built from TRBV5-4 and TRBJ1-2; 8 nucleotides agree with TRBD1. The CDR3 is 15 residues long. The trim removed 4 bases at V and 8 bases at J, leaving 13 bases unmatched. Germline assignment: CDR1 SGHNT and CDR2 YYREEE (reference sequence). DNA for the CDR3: TGTGCCAGCAGCGCCGGGGACAGGCCCCGGCGGGGCTACACCTTC. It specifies CASSAGDRPRRGYTF.